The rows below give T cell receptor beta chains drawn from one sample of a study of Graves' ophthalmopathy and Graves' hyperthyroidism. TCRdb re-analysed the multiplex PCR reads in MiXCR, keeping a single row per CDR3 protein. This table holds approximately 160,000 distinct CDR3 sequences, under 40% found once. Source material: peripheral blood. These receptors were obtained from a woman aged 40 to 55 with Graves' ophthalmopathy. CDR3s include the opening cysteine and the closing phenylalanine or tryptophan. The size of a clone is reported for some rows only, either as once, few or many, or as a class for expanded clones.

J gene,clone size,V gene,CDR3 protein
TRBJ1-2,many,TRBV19,CASSMADSYGYTF
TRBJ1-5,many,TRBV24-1,CATSPSGLDNQPQHF
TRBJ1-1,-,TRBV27,CASSPTNANTEAFF
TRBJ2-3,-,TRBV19,CASSISGPSTDTQYF
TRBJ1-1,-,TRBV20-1,CSASPPSRVRATEAFF
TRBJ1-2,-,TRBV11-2,CAIRLTGGYTF
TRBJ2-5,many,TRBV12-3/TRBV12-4,CASSFTGGQETQYF
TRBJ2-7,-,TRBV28,CASSLSDLSYEQYF
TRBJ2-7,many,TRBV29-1,CSVGGGYEQYF
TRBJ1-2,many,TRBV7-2,CASSPYLSNYGYTF
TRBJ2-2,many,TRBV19,CASSIYFGELFF
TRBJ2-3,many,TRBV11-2,CASSLGGLRTDTQYF
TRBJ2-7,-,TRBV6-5,CASSYRGQESYEQYF
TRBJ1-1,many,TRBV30,CAWGQGMNTEAFF
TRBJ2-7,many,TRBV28,CASSLPSGAYEQYF
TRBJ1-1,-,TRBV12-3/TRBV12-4,CASSPMVTLTEAFF
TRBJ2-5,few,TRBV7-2,CASSLGLAGEETQYF
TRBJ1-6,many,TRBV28,CASSFGYNNSPLHF
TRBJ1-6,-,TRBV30,CAWREGFGAYNSPLHF
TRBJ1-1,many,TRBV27,CASSLFVGGTEAFF
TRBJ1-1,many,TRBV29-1,CSVTHRVNTEAFF
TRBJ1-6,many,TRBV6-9,CARPRPHSPLHF
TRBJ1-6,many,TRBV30,CAWSVTRDHGLHF
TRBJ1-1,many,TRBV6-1,CASSNTGTGPTEAFF
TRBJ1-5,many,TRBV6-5,CASSRTGGSNQPQHF
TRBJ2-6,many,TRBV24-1,CATSDPTGTGSPGANVLTF
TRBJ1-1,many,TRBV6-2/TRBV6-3,CASSYGGTPRTEAFF
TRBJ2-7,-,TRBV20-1,CSATPAGTGDYEQYF
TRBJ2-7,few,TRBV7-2,CASSLALMAYEQYF
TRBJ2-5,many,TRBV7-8,CASSTGSRVTQYF
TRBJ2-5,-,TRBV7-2,CASSPRTSGYQETQYF
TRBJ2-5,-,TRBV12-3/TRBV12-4,CASRRAAARQETQYF
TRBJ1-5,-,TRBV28,CASSLLTRLDQPQHF
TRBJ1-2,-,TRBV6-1,CASSGLHYGYTF
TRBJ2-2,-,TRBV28,CASEGQDRFGELFF
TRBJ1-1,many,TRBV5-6,CASSPWVRRNTEAFF
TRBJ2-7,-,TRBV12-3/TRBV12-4,CASNGGTGGTIYEQYF
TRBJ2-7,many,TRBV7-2,CASSPSSAYEQYF
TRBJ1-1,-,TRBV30,CAGAENRRTEAFF
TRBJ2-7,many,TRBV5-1,CASSLAASGRKAEQYF
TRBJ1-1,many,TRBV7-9,CASSPRESGRMSFF
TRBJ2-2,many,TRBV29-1,CSVWTSDTGELFF
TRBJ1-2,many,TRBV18,CASSPSGTGDDGYTF
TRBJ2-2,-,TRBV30,CAFRNTGELFF
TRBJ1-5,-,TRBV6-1,CASSGRGYSNQPQHF